The clone carrying this T cell receptor beta chain showed up just a few times. The antigen remains undetermined. This CDR3 region has 14 residues. Germline V gene lookup returns CDR1 PRHDT and CDR2 FYEKMQ (reference sequence). The V gene lost 2 bases and the J gene lost 2 bases, with 7 bases spanning the gap. This sample is part of a study of memory CD8 T cells in hepatitis C reinfection. Turning to the study itself: HCV reinfection: RNA-positive following two negative tests at least 60 days apart.

Time point indicated: pre-reinfection, 55 to 20 weeks before reinfection detection. Sorted cells were sequenced directly ex vivo without any in vitro expansion. Donors came from people who inject drugs enrolled in HEPCO, Canada. At all three reinfection time points, viable CD3+ CD8+ CD45RO- cells from a couple of donors served as controls. Libraries were prepared by immunoSEQ multiplex PCR; TCRdb keeps only in-frame clonotypes and omits some of them. The table includes 45,000 to 55,000 clones, about 90% detected once. Study-wide results and limits: Only a handful of donors prevented definitive conclusions about public clonotypes.

The source is a man between 18 and 29 years old with hepatitis C virus infection. Source material: naive CD8+ T cells sorted from blood. The chain is built from TRBV13 and TRBJ1-5; D is possibly TRBD1 (5 bases). The chain's CDR3 is CASSLWGGNQPQHF. In DNA, the CDR3 is TGTGCCAGCAGCTTATGGGGGGGCAATCAGCCCCAGCATTTT.